This is a list of T cell receptor beta chains from one sample in a study of T cell repertoires in cytomegalovirus infection. No antigen has been assigned to these receptors. TCRdb processed the reads anew with MiXCR; each CDR3 protein has one entry. The sample includes about 920,000 distinct CDR3 sequences, about 33% seen only once; the top ten take 13%. Here the sequenced sample was cultured CD8+ T cells from PBMCs, taken from culture after CMV antigen stimulation. The receptors here all came from a human donor in good health (CMV status not recorded). Some clones in this sample may be carry-over from other donors' samples. CDR3s include the opening cysteine and the closing phenylalanine or tryptophan. A D gene is named only where the DNA matches it firmly. A row's size may be missing; if present it is once, few, many or a size class.

cdr3_aa: CASSQGGGTGANVLTF
cdr3_nt: TGCGCCAGCAGCCAAGGGGGGGGGACTGGGGCCAACGTCCTGACTTTC
d_call: TRBD2
clone_size: few
j_call: TRBJ2-6
v_call: TRBV4-3

cdr3_aa: CASTGGGAYNEQFF
cdr3_nt: TGTGCCAGCACTGGCGGGGGGGCTTACAATGAGCAGTTCTTC
d_call: TRBD2
clone_size: NA
j_call: TRBJ2-1
v_call: TRBV27

cdr3_aa: CSVEGQGPYGYTF
cdr3_nt: TGCAGCGTTGAAGGACAGGGCCCCTATGGCTACACCTTC
d_call: TRBD1
clone_size: few
j_call: TRBJ1-2
v_call: TRBV29-1

cdr3_aa: CASSYRDTFYNEQFF
cdr3_nt: TGTGCCAGCAGTTACAGGGACACCTTTTACAATGAGCAGTTCTTC
d_call: NA
clone_size: few
j_call: TRBJ2-1
v_call: TRBV6-6

cdr3_aa: CATSSTGTGELFF
cdr3_nt: TGTGCCACCAGCAGTACAGGGACCGGGGAGCTGTTTTTT
d_call: NA
clone_size: NA
j_call: TRBJ2-2
v_call: TRBV15

cdr3_aa: CASSGPDGNNEKLFF
cdr3_nt: TGTGCCAGCAGCGGACCTGACGGGAATAATGAAAAACTGTTTTTT
d_call: NA
clone_size: NA
j_call: TRBJ1-4
v_call: TRBV7-9

cdr3_aa: CATSRDGSWDTQYF
cdr3_nt: TGTGCCACCAGCAGAGATGGTAGTTGGGATACGCAGTATTTT
d_call: NA
clone_size: few
j_call: TRBJ2-3
v_call: TRBV15

cdr3_aa: CSVTTGAEQYF
cdr3_nt: TGCAGCGTTACCACAGGGGCCGAGCAGTACTTC
d_call: TRBD1
clone_size: NA
j_call: TRBJ2-7
v_call: TRBV29-1

cdr3_aa: CASSPPVGTGVWASNSPLHF
cdr3_nt: TGTGCCAGCAGCCCCCCGGTCGGGACAGGGGTGTGGGCTAGTAATTCACCCCTCCACTTT
d_call: TRBD1
clone_size: few
j_call: TRBJ1-6
v_call: TRBV7-9

cdr3_aa: CASSLDAGGYNEQFF
cdr3_nt: TGTGCCAGCAGTTTAGACGCGGGTGGCTACAATGAGCAGTTCTTC
d_call: NA
clone_size: NA
j_call: TRBJ2-1
v_call: TRBV27

cdr3_aa: CASSQGDYSNQPQHF
cdr3_nt: TGTGCCAGCAGCCAAGGAGATTATAGCAATCAGCCCCAGCATTTT
d_call: NA
clone_size: NA
j_call: TRBJ1-5
v_call: TRBV4-1

cdr3_aa: CASSQRTGANYSYTF
cdr3_nt: TGTGCCAGTAGTCAACGGACAGGGGCTAACTATAGCTACACCTTC
d_call: TRBD1
clone_size: NA
j_call: TRBJ1-2
v_call: TRBV19

cdr3_aa: CASTGRGETQYF
cdr3_nt: TGTGCCAGCACGGGGAGGGGGGAGACCCAGTACTTC
d_call: NA
clone_size: NA
j_call: TRBJ2-5
v_call: TRBV2

cdr3_aa: CASSLTTDEQFF
cdr3_nt: TGTGCCAGCAGTTTAACCACGGATGAGCAGTTCTTC
d_call: NA
clone_size: few
j_call: TRBJ2-1
v_call: TRBV12-3/TRBV12-4

cdr3_aa: CASSGTSGGETQYF
cdr3_nt: TGTGCCAGCAGTGGGACTAGCGGGGGAGAGACCCAGTACTTC
d_call: TRBD2
clone_size: many
j_call: TRBJ2-5
v_call: TRBV28

cdr3_aa: CASSGRTGQPQHF
cdr3_nt: TGTGCCAGCAGTGGAAGGACAGGTCAGCCCCAGCATTTT
d_call: TRBD1
clone_size: few
j_call: TRBJ1-5
v_call: TRBV6-1

cdr3_aa: CASSHSRLGAYEQYF
cdr3_nt: TGTGCCAGCAGTCACTCCCGACTCGGAGCCTACGAGCAGTACTTC
d_call: NA
clone_size: NA
j_call: TRBJ2-7
v_call: TRBV6-2/TRBV6-3

cdr3_aa: CASSLPPPLEPQHF
cdr3_nt: TGTGCCAGCAGCCTTCCACCCCCTCTGGAGCCCCAGCATTTT
d_call: NA
clone_size: NA
j_call: TRBJ1-5
v_call: TRBV6-6

cdr3_aa: CASSYSTSGYYEQYF
cdr3_nt: TGTGCCAGCAGTTACTCGACTAGCGGCTACTACGAGCAGTACTTC
d_call: TRBD2
clone_size: NA
j_call: TRBJ2-7
v_call: TRBV6-5

cdr3_aa: CASSLERGASYNEQFF
cdr3_nt: TGTGCCAGCAGCTTGGAGCGGGGGGCTTCCTACAATGAGCAGTTCTTC
d_call: TRBD2
clone_size: NA
j_call: TRBJ2-1
v_call: TRBV5-4

cdr3_aa: CSFTTGGHPGYTF
cdr3_nt: TGCAGCTTCACCACAGGGGGCCATCCGGGCTACACCTTC
d_call: TRBD1
clone_size: few
j_call: TRBJ1-2
v_call: TRBV29-1

cdr3_aa: CASSYSRDRQETQYF
cdr3_nt: TGTGCCAGCAGTTACTCGAGGGACAGACAAGAGACCCAGTACTTC
d_call: TRBD1
clone_size: few
j_call: TRBJ2-5
v_call: TRBV6-5

cdr3_aa: CASNLSGGVRETQYF
cdr3_nt: TGTGCCAGCAACCTCAGCGGGGGGGTCAGAGAGACCCAGTACTTC
d_call: TRBD2
clone_size: many
j_call: TRBJ2-5
v_call: TRBV7-2

cdr3_aa: CASSPGPGEPQHF
cdr3_nt: TGTGCCAGCAGCCCGGGGCCCGGAGAGCCCCAGCATTTT
d_call: NA
clone_size: NA
j_call: TRBJ1-5
v_call: TRBV7-9

cdr3_aa: CASSEVGVEDTQYF
cdr3_nt: TGTGCCAGCAGTGAAGTGGGGGTCGAAGATACGCAGTATTTT
d_call: NA
clone_size: NA
j_call: TRBJ2-3
v_call: TRBV6-1

cdr3_aa: CASSQQFPGQNYGYTF
cdr3_nt: TGTGCCAGCAGCCAACAATTCCCGGGACAGAACTATGGCTACACCTTC
d_call: TRBD1
clone_size: NA
j_call: TRBJ1-2
v_call: TRBV4-2

cdr3_aa: CASSPPLGSPGTDTQYF
cdr3_nt: TGTGCCAGCAGTCCACCCCTCGGGAGTCCGGGCACAGATACGCAGTATTTT
d_call: NA
clone_size: few
j_call: TRBJ2-3
v_call: TRBV27

cdr3_aa: CSASAIGGGGKLFF
cdr3_nt: TGCAGTGCTAGTGCCATTGGGGGGGGCGGAAAACTGTTTTTT
d_call: NA
clone_size: NA
j_call: TRBJ1-4
v_call: TRBV20-1

cdr3_aa: CASSEFGTGSRDNEQFF
cdr3_nt: TGTGCCAGCAGTGAGTTCGGGACAGGGTCTCGGGACAATGAGCAGTTCTTC
d_call: TRBD1
clone_size: few
j_call: TRBJ2-1
v_call: TRBV28